The source of this T cell receptor (beta chain) is a study of OX40 agonist ivuxolimab in advanced cancers. Study summary: The dose-escalation group included hepatocellular carcinoma, melanoma, renal cell carcinoma and head and neck cancer.

Looked up from germline, CDR1 is MNHNS and CDR2 is SASEGT. This CDR3 has 15 residues. The V gene end was trimmed by 3 bases and the J gene end by 9 bases; junction bases not matched to a gene: 5. Here immunoSEQ multiplex PCR was the method, and the copy in TCRdb shows in-frame clones only, minus some. The top ten hold 10% to 11% of the sample, which has about 63,000 clones, approximately 90% seen once. The receptor was isolated from an adult with an advanced solid tumor such as melanoma, head and neck, liver or kidney cancer. The sample in question was CD4+ or CD8+ T cells sorted from blood, obtained in a trial of the OX40 agonist ivuxolimab. The rearrangement joins TRBV6-1 to TRBJ2-3; 14 positions agree with TRBD2. This chain's CDR3 is CASSDIRTSGRTQYF. CDR3 nucleotide sequence: TGTGCCAGCAGTGATATCAGGACTAGCGGGAGGACGCAGTATTTT.